This T cell receptor (beta chain) is drawn from a study of blood T cell repertoires in COVID-19. Turning to the study itself: PBMCs, B-cell-depleted T cells, or T cells were the source of the cDNA or gDNA that made up the material.

In the authors' workflow: Estimation of nucleated cell counts was performed using reference gene primer amplification. TCRdb's copy holds only in-frame clones and misses some; the assay was immunoSEQ multiplex PCR. V, J and clone size reflect that table, while D and trimming were determined from the DNA. The table records roughly 250,000 clones, 85% to 90% of them present only once. The V and J ends lost 3 bases and 4 bases respectively, with 16 bases between them. The CDR3 is 15 amino acids. Germline CDR1 reads SGDLS; CDR2 reads YYNGEE. In terms of age and location, participants ranged from roughly 18 to 95 years and lived in under 30 US areas.

The sequencing sample was made of PBMCs or T cells enriched from blood (not recorded which). The receptor was isolated from a woman aged 18 to 35 who had recovered from COVID-19. The genes are TRBV9 and TRBJ1-2; D is possibly TRBD1 (5 bases). DNA of the CDR3: TGTGCCAGCAGCGGGCCCGAAGGGGTCCTCTATGGCTACACCTTC. It codes for CASSGPEGVLYGYTF.